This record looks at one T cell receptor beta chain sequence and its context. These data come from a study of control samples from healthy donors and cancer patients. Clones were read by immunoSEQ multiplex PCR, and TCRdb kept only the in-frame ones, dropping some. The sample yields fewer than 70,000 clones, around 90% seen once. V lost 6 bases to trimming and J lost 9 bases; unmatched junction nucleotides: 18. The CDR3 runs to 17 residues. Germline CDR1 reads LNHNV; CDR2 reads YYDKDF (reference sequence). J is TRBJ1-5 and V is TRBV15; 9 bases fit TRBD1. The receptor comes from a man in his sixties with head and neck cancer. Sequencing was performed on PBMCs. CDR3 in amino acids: CATSDLREGQGRAPQHF. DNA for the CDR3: TGTGCCACCAGTGATCTAAGGGAGGGACAGGGTCGAGCGCCCCAGCATTTT.